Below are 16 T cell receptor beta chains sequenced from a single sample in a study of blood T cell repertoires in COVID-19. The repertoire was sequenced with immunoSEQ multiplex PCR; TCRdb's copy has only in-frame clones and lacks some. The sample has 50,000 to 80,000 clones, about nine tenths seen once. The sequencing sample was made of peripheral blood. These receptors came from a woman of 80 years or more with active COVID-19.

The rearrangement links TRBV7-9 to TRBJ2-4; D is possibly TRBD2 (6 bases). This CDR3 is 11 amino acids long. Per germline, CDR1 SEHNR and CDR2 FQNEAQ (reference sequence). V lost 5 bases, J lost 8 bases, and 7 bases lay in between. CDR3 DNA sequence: TGTGCCAGCAGCGGAGGGGACATTCAGTACTTC. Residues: CASSGGDIQYF.

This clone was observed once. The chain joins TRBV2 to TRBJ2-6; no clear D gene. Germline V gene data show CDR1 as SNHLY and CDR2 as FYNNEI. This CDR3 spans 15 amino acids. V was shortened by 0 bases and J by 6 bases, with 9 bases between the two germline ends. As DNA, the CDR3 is TGTGCCAGCAGTGAAGCGCTAGTTTCGGCCAACGTCCTGACTTTC. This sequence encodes CASSEALVSANVLTF.

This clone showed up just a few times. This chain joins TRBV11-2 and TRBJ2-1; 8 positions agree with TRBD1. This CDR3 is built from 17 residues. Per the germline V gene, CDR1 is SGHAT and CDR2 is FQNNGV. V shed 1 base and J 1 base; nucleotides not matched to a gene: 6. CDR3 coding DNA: TGTGCCAGCAGCTTAGGGACAGGGTTCGGGTCCTACAATGAGCAGTTCTTC. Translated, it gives CASSLGTGFGSYNEQFF.

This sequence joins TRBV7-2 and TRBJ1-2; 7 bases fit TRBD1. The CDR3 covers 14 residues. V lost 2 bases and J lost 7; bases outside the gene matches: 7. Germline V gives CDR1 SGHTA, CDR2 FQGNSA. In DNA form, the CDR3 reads TGTGCCAGCAGCTTATCAACAGGGGAGGTTGGCTACACCTTC. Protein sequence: CASSLSTGEVGYTF.

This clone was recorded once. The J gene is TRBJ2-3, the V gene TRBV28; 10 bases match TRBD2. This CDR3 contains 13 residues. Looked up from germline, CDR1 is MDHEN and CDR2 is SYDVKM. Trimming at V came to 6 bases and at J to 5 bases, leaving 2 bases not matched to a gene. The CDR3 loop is CASRAGGKDTQYF. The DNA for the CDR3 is TGTGCCAGCAGAGCGGGGGGGAAAGATACGCAGTATTTT.

The CDR3 reads CASSEGEGQPQHF. The DNA for the CDR3 is TGCGCCAGCAGTGAAGGGGAAGGTCAGCCCCAGCATTTT. The J gene is TRBJ1-5, the V gene TRBV10-1; tentative D call: TRBD1 (5 bases). Germline CDR1 is WNHNN and CDR2 is SYGVQD (reference sequence). The V end lost 3 bases, the J end lost 6 bases, and 9 bases lay between the germline ends. This CDR3 has 13 residues.

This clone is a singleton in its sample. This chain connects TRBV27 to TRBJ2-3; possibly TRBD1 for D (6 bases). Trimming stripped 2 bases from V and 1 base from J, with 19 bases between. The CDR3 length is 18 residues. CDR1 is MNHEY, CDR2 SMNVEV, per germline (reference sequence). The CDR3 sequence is CASSLAWDTLGGTDTQYF. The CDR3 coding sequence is TGTGCCAGCAGTTTAGCGTGGGACACCCTGGGTGGCACAGATACGCAGTATTTT.

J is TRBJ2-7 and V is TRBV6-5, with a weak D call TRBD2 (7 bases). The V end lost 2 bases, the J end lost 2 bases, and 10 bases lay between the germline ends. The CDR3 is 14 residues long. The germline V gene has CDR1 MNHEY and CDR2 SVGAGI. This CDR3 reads CASSYAGAPYEQYV. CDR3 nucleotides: TGTGCCAGCAGTTACGCGGGGGCCCCCTACGAGCAGTACGTC.

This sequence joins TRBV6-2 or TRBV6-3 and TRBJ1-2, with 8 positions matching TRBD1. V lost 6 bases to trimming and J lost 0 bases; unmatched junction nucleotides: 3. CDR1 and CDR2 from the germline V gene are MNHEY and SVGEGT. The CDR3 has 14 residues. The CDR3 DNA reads TGTGCCAGCAGCAGGACAGGGACTAACTATGGCTACACCTTC. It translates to CASSRTGTNYGYTF.

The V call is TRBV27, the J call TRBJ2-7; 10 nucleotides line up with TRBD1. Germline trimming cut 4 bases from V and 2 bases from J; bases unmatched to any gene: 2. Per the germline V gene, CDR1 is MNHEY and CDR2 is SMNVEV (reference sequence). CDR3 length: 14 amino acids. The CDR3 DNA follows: TGTGCCAGCAGTTCCGGACAGGGGGCCTACGAGCAGTACTTC. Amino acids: CASSSGQGAYEQYF.

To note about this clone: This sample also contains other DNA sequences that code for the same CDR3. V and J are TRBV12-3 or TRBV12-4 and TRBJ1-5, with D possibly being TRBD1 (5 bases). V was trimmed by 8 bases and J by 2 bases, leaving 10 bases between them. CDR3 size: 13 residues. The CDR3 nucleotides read TGTGCCAGCTCTCGGGGGGGCAATCAGCCCCAGCATTTT. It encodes CASSRGGNQPQHF.

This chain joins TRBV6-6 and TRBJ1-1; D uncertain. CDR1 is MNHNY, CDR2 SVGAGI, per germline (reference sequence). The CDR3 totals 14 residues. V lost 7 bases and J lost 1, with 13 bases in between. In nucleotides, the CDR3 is TGTGCCAGCACCCTCCCAAGCGGGAACACTGAAGCTTTCTTT. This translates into CASTLPSGNTEAFF.

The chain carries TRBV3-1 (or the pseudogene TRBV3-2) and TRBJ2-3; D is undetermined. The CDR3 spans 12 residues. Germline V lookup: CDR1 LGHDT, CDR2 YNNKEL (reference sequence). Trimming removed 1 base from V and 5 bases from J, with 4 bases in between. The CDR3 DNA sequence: TGTGCCAGCAGCCAAGGTCGAGATACGCAGTATTTT. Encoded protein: CASSQGRDTQYF.

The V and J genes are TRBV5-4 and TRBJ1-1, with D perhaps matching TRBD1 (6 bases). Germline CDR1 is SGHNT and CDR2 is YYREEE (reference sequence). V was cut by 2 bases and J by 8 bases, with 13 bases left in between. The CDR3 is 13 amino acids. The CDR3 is CASSFEGVAEAFF. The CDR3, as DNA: TGTGCCAGCAGCTTTGAGGGGGTAGCCGAAGCTTTCTTT.

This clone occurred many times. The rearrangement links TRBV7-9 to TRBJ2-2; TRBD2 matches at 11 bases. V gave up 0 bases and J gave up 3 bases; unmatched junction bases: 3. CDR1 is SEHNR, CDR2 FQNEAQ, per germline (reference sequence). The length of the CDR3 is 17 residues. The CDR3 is CASSLATSGGHTGELFF. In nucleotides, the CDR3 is TGTGCCAGCAGCTTAGCAACTAGCGGGGGTCACACCGGGGAGCTGTTTTTT.

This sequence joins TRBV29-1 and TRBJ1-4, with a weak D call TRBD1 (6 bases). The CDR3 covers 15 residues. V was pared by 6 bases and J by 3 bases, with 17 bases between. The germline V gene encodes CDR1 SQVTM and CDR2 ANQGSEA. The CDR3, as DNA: TGCAGCGTGCCACAGGGTGTAGGGGCTAATGAAAAACTGTTTTTT. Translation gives CSVPQGVGANEKLFF.